This T cell receptor (beta chain) came from a study of STAT5B mutations in CD4+ large granular lymphocyte leukemia. Findings and limits, study-wide: Data were not HLA-matched across samples. Compared with healthy controls (2/35), patient top clones favored TRBV06 (8/27).

Sequencing used immunoSEQ multiplex PCR; TCRdb keeps in-frame clones, though not all of them. The sample yields nearly 45,000 clones, around 85% seen once. To note about this clone: The target antigen is unknown.

CDR3 length equals 13 residues. Germline CDR1 is SGHAT and CDR2 is FQNNGV. With V trimmed by 1 base and J by 9 bases, 5 bases remained unmatched. The sequence came from a human donor in good health. The V call is TRBV11-2, the J call TRBJ1-1; TRBD1 matches 7 bases. The material sequenced was CD4+ T cells from blood buffy coats. The CDR3 nucleotides are TGTGCCAGCAGCTTAGGACAGGGAGTGAAAGCTTTCTTT. Translation gives CASSLGQGVKAFF.